The 26 T cell receptor beta chains presented below share a single source sample, sequenced in a study of T cells in Graves' hyperthyroidism and ophthalmopathy. TCR beta CDR3 region amplification was performed from RNA transcripts. In the first-round RT-PCR of the TCR CDR3, the HTBI primer set was used. TCRdb recomputed calls from the multiplex PCR reads with MiXCR, one row per CDR3 protein. The sample carries about 350,000 distinct CDR3 sequences, approximately 15% recorded once. The sample taken for sequencing was blood. Receptors originate from a woman in her thirties with Graves' hyperthyroidism.

With regard to this clonotype: A much larger clone lies one base from this, so it may be a read error. The rearrangement links TRBV7-8 to TRBJ2-5; D is undetermined. Germline CDR1 reads SGHVS; CDR2 reads FQNEAQ. This CDR3 region has 13 residues. Trimming pared 1 base from V and 1 base from J, leaving 4 bases between. CDR3 sequence (DNA): TGTGCCAGCAGCTTAGAGCCCCAAGAGACCCAGTACTTC. It is translated as CASSLEPQETQYF. The full variable domain, its missing parts supplied by reference TRBV7-8 and TRBJ2-5, is GAGVSQSPRYKVAKRGQDVALRCDPISGHVSLFWYQQALGQGPEFLTYFQNEAQLDKSGLPSDRFFAERPEGSVSTLKIQRTQQEDSAVYLCASSLEPQETQYFGPGTRLLVL.

This clonotype was counted many times. V is TRBV30 and J is TRBJ2-7; TRBD2 might be the D (7 bases). The CDR3 extends over 15 amino acids. CDR1 and CDR2 from the germline V gene are GTSNPN and SVGIG (reference sequence). V dropped 8 bases and J dropped 4 bases, with 24 bases sitting between them. CDR3: CAGWSRGALTYEQYF. DNA for the CDR3: TGTGCCGGATGGAGTCGGGGGGCTCTAACGTACGAGCAGTACTTC.

In its sample, this clonotype was seen many times. V is TRBV12-3 or TRBV12-4 and J is TRBJ2-5, with D perhaps assigned TRBD1 or TRBD2 (5 bases each). V lost 6 bases and J 4 bases, leaving 15 bases between the germline ends. The CDR3 is 14 residues long. The CDR3: CASSPKTGRETQYF. CDR3 DNA sequence: TGTGCCAGCAGCCCTAAGACGGGGCGAGAGACCCAGTACTTC.

As regards this clonotype: This may arise from a read error, as a much more abundant clone is one base away. The chain has TRBV20-1 and TRBJ2-5, with 8 bases that match TRBD1. The germline V gene has CDR1 DFQATT and CDR2 SNEGSKA (reference sequence). Trimming removed 8 bases from V and 2 bases from J; junction bases left unmatched: 4. This CDR3 has 12 residues. The CDR3 DNA sequence: TGCAGTAACAGGGGGATACAAGAGACCCAGTACTTC. This codes for CSNRGIQETQYF.

The chain links TRBV20-1 to TRBJ1-2, with a tentative D call TRBD1 (5 bases). From germline, CDR1 is DFQATT and CDR2 SNEGSKA (reference sequence). Trimming stripped 5 bases from V and 3 bases from J, with 22 bases between. CDR3 length: 16 amino acids. The CDR3 nucleotides are TGCAGTGCTCAAGCCACCGGGACGGCGGGCTACTATGGCTACACCTTC. Amino acids: CSAQATGTAGYYGYTF.

In this sample, this clonotype turned up many times. The genes are TRBV20-1 and TRBJ2-3; D is undetermined. V was clipped by 6 bases and J by 0 bases, with 16 bases between them. This CDR3 region has 15 residues. Germline-derived CDR1 and CDR2 are DFQATT and SNEGSKA (reference sequence). The CDR3 DNA sequence: TGCAGTGCCATCCCCGCCGTAGAAAGCACAGATACGCAGTATTTT. Its translation: CSAIPAVESTDTQYF.

This clonotype has a count of ten or more. The chain employs TRBV28 and TRBJ2-7, with D tentatively TRBD1 (6 bases). From germline, CDR1 is MDHEN and CDR2 SYDVKM. Trimming took off 6 bases at V and 9 bases at J, with 12 bases between the two ends. This CDR3 spans 11 amino acids. CDR3 nucleotide sequence: TGTGCCAGCAGAACAGGGCACGTGCAGTACTTC. It encodes CASRTGHVQYF.

At least ten counts were recorded for this clonotype. V and J are TRBV28 and TRBJ2-5, with 7 bases aligning to TRBD1. The CDR3 contains 13 residues. J lost 4 bases, V lost 5 bases, and 4 bases had no gene match. Looked up from germline, CDR1 is MDHEN and CDR2 is SYDVKM. CDR3 sequence (DNA): TGTGCCAGCAGTCGAAGACAGGGAGAGACCCAGTACTTC. It yields the protein CASSRRQGETQYF.

This clonotype showed up many times. CDR3 bases: TGTGCCAGCTCAGAGACTGGAGCCTACGAGCAGTACTTC. Amino acid sequence: CASSETGAYEQYF. The genes are TRBV28 and TRBJ2-7, with D unresolved. The CDR3 is 13 residues long. V was clipped by 8 bases and J by 2 bases, with 13 bases between them. Germline CDR1 MDHEN, CDR2 SYDVKM. Together with reference TRBV28 and TRBJ2-7, the CDR3 gives the full variable domain: DVKVTQSSRYLVKRTGEKVFLECVQDMDHENMFWYRQDPGLGLRLIYFSYDVKMKEKGDIPEGYSVSREKKERFSLILESASTNQTSMYLCASSETGAYEQYFGPGTRLTVT.

This clonotype was observed a handful of times. V is TRBV4-1 and J is TRBJ2-5, with D possibly matching TRBD1 (5 bases). The germline V gene has CDR1 MGHRA and CDR2 YSYEKL. The length of the CDR3 is 15 residues. Trimming shortened V by 0 bases and J by 5 bases, and 13 bases separated the two germline ends. CDR3 nucleotides: TGCGCCAGCAGCCAAGAACAGAGAGCAGGGGAGACCCAGTACTTC. It codes for CASSQEQRAGETQYF.

This clonotype was recorded many times. CDR3 region: CASSLDGAGYNEQFF. The DNA of the CDR3 is TGTGCCAGCAGCTTGGACGGGGCGGGCTACAATGAGCAGTTCTTC. The chain uses TRBV9 and TRBJ2-1, with D perhaps given as TRBD1 or TRBD2 (5 bases each). The CDR3 is 15 amino acids. The V gene's germline CDR1 is SGDLS and CDR2 YYNGEE. The V and J ends lost 4 bases and 3 bases respectively, with 14 bases between them.

The J gene is TRBJ2-3, the V gene TRBV20-1, with TRBD1 identical over 7 bases. In germline, CDR1 is DFQATT, CDR2 SNEGSKA (reference sequence). V trimming: 6 bases; J trimming: 0 bases; junction bases outside the gene matches: 3. The CDR3 length is 13 residues. The CDR3 nucleotides read TGCAGTGCCCTGACAGGGAGCACAGATACGCAGTATTTT. Encoded protein: CSALTGSTDTQYF.

This clonotype was seen a handful of times. The chain couples TRBV4-3 to TRBJ2-7; TRBD2 matches at 14 bases. CDR1 and CDR2 from the germline V gene are LGHNA and YSLEER. This CDR3 is built from 16 residues. Trimming took 0 bases from V and 3 from J; bases not matched to a gene: 1. CDR3 sequence: CASSQEGLAGGYEQYF. The CDR3 DNA sequence: TGCGCCAGCAGCCAAGAAGGACTAGCGGGGGGCTACGAGCAGTACTTC.

This clonotype has only a few counts. CDR3 bases: TGTGCCAGCAGTTACTCGGGGTCTGGGGCCAACGTCCTGACTTTC. It translates to CASSYSGSGANVLTF. V and J are TRBV6-2 or TRBV6-3 and TRBJ2-6; D gene ambiguous. V was clipped by 0 bases and J by 1 base, with 4 bases between them. Germline-derived CDR1 and CDR2 are MNHEY and SVGEGT. This CDR3 contains 15 residues.

This clonotype was recorded many times. The rearrangement links TRBV11-2 to TRBJ2-7; no reliable D call. Looked up from germline, CDR1 is SGHAT and CDR2 is FQNNGV. The CDR3 covers 13 residues. Trimming removed 1 base at V and 6 bases at J, with 10 bases between. The CDR3 sequence: CASSLARFGEQYF. CDR3 sequence (DNA): TGTGCCAGCAGCTTAGCCAGGTTCGGCGAGCAGTACTTC.

This clonotype was seen a handful of times. The chain joins TRBV7-9 to TRBJ2-3; 8 bases fit TRBD2. Germline trimming cut 1 base from V and 7 bases from J; bases unmatched to any gene: 7. This CDR3 comprises 15 residues. Germline assignment: CDR1 SEHNR and CDR2 FQNEAQ (reference sequence). The CDR3 sequence is CASSLVGGAKNTQYF. In DNA, the CDR3 is TGTGCCAGCAGCTTAGTCGGGGGGGCGAAAAATACGCAGTATTTT.

Many counts were recorded for this clonotype. The chain uses TRBV28 and TRBJ2-1; 8 nucleotides line up with TRBD1. Germline V CDR1 and CDR2: MDHEN, SYDVKM. V gave up 4 bases and J gave up 8 bases; unmatched junction bases: 7. The CDR3 consists of 14 residues. CDR3 region: CASSSPDRGYEQFF. In DNA, the CDR3 is TGTGCCAGCAGTTCCCCCGACAGGGGCTATGAGCAGTTCTTC.

This clonotype was detected many times. The chain joins TRBV2 to TRBJ1-4; D ambiguous. The V end lost 7 bases, the J end lost 6 bases, and 12 bases lay between the germline ends. Germline CDR1 is SNHLY and CDR2 is FYNNEI. The CDR3 length is 13 residues. The CDR3 nucleotides are TGTGCCAGCAAGGGCAGCTCCTATGAAAAACTGTTTTTT. This translates into CASKGSSYEKLFF.

This clonotype appeared a few times. This chain connects TRBV5-6 to TRBJ1-3; TRBD1 might be the D (5 bases). Trimming pared 4 bases from V and 0 bases from J, leaving 14 bases between. This CDR3 region has 16 residues. Germline loops: CDR1 SGHDT, CDR2 YYEEEE. The chain's CDR3 is CASSQRGAVSGNTIYF. Written as DNA, the CDR3 is TGTGCCAGCAGCCAGCGAGGGGCCGTCTCTGGAAACACCATATATTTT.

This clonotype was counted only a few times. V gene TRBV29-1 combines with J gene TRBJ1-2, with D maybe TRBD1 (6 bases). Per germline, CDR1 SQVTM and CDR2 ANQGSEA. This CDR3 has 12 amino acids. Trimming removed 5 bases at V and 5 bases at J, with 12 bases between. For the CDR3, the DNA is TGCAGCGTTTCCGCAGGGGAATATGGCTACACCTTC. Protein: CSVSAGEYGYTF.

Points on this clonotype: A clone one base away is much larger, so this may be a read error. The rearrangement joins TRBV18 to TRBJ1-5; possibly TRBD1 for D (6 bases). CDR3 length: 13 amino acids. Germline V gene sequence: CDR1 KGHSH, CDR2 LQKENI. CDR3 residues: CVSSPKGDQPQHF. CDR3 nucleotides: TGTGTCAGCTCCCCTAAGGGGGATCAGCCCCAGCATTTT.

A note on this clonotype: Being one base from a much bigger clone, this may be a read error. The rearrangement uses TRBV20-1 and TRBJ2-7, with TRBD1 matching over 7 bases. The germline gives CDR1 DFQATT, CDR2 SNEGSKA (reference sequence). CDR3 length equals 16 residues. The CDR3 DNA is TGCTGGGCCGGGGACAGAACCGACGGAGTTTCCTACGAGCAGTACTTC. The encoded protein is CWAGDRTDGVSYEQYF.

This clonotype has a handful of counts. The V gene is TRBV14, the J gene TRBJ2-1; 12 bases are shared with TRBD2. This CDR3 comprises 18 residues. J gave up 0 bases and V 3 bases, and 6 bases lay outside the gene matches. Germline V gives CDR1 SGHDN, CDR2 FVKESK. The CDR3 loop reads CASSQTGLAGPSYNEQFF. CDR3 nucleotide sequence: TGTGCCAGCAGCCAGACCGGACTAGCGGGACCCTCCTACAATGAGCAGTTCTTC.

This clonotype showed up many times. The CDR3 protein is CAWRVSGGEQYF. DNA for the CDR3: TGTGCCTGGAGAGTCTCAGGAGGAGAGCAGTACTTC. The V gene is TRBV30, the J gene TRBJ2-7; maybe TRBD2 (5 bases). The ends were cut back, 3 bases at V and 7 bases at J, with 13 bases in the middle. The CDR3 is made up of 12 amino acids. Germline CDR1 and CDR2: GTSNPN and SVGIG (reference sequence).

The CDR3 protein is CASSPSGVQETQYF. CDR3 nucleotide sequence: TGTGCCAGCAGCCCTTCCGGGGTTCAAGAGACCCAGTACTTC. The gene calls are TRBV25-1 and TRBJ2-5; perhaps TRBD2 as D (5 bases). The CDR3 length is 14 residues. With 6 bases removed from V and 2 bases from J, the gap between germline ends came to 13 bases. From germline, CDR1 is MGHDK and CDR2 SYGVNS. The variable domain in full, completed from reference TRBV25-1 and TRBJ2-5, reads EADIYQTPRYLVIGTGKKITLECSQTMGHDKMYWYQQDPGMELHLIHYSYGVNSTEKGDLSSESTVSRIRTEHFPLTLESARPSHTSQYLCASSPSGVQETQYFGPGTRLLVL.

This clonotype came up many times. The chain employs TRBV15 and TRBJ2-5; 9 bases map to TRBD1. CDR3 length equals 17 residues. The V gene's germline CDR1 is LNHNV and CDR2 YYDKDF (reference sequence). V was clipped by 0 bases and J by 7 bases; unmatched bases: 12. In DNA, the CDR3 is TGTGCCACCAGCAGAGATATAACACAGGGGGCCGTCGGGACCCAGTACTTC. Its translation: CATSRDITQGAVGTQYF.